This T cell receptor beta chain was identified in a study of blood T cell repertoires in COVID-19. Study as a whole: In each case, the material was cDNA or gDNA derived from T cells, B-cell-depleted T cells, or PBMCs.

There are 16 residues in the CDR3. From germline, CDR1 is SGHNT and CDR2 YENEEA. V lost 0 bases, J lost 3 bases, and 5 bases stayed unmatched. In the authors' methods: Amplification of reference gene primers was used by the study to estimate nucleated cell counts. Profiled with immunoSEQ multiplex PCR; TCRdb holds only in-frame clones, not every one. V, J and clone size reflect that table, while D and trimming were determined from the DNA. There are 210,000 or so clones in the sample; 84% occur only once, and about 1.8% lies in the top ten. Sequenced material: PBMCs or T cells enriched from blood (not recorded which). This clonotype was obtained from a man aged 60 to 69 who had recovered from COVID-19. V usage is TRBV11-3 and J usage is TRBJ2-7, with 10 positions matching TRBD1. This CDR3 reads CASSLDRTGGNYEQYF. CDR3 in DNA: TGTGCCAGCAGCTTAGATCGGACAGGGGGAAACTACGAGCAGTACTTC.